The 27 T cell receptor beta chains listed next were all sequenced from one sample in a study of OX40 agonist ivuxolimab in advanced cancers. Produced via immunoSEQ multiplex PCR; TCRdb's table is partial and in-frame only. This table has some 9,600 clones, roughly 63% appearing once. The starting material was CD4+ or CD8+ T cells sorted from blood, obtained in a trial of the OX40 agonist ivuxolimab. The receptors come from an adult with an advanced solid tumor such as melanoma, head and neck, liver or kidney cancer.

This clone has more than one count but fewer than ten. Here the CDR3 DNA reads TGTGCCTGGAGTGACCTGGTCCACCTTGAAAAACTGTTTTTT. Amino acid sequence: CAWSDLVHLEKLFF. The chain carries TRBV30 and TRBJ1-4; D not certain. This CDR3 comprises 14 residues. Looked up from germline, CDR1 is GTSNPN and CDR2 is SVGIG (reference sequence). The V and J ends lost 1 base and 7 bases respectively, with 13 bases between them.

The CDR3 spells CASSVGTLSYEQYF. The DNA for the CDR3 is TGTGCCAGCAGTGTTGGGACTCTCTCCTACGAGCAGTACTTC. This chain links TRBV6-6 with TRBJ2-7; D possibly corresponds to TRBD2 (6 bases). The CDR3 covers 14 residues. V was shortened by 5 bases and J by 0 bases, with 11 bases between the two germline ends. Germline CDR1 reads MNHNY; CDR2 reads SVGAGI (reference sequence).

The V call is TRBV7-2, the J call TRBJ1-1; D is undetermined. Germline lookup yields CDR1 SGHTA and CDR2 FQGNSA. With 2 bases removed from V and 3 bases from J, the gap between germline ends came to 22 bases. This CDR3 contains 18 residues. This CDR3 is CASSLFILGGSADTEAFF. DNA for the CDR3: TGTGCCAGCAGCTTATTTATCCTCGGAGGGTCAGCCGACACTGAAGCTTTCTTT.

The J gene is TRBJ2-1, the V gene TRBV5-1; 11 positions match TRBD2. CDR1 and CDR2 (germline): SGHRS, YFSETQ. CDR3 size: 14 residues. V was clipped by 4 bases and J by 8 bases; unmatched bases: 5. The CDR3 spells CASSLTTSGDEQFF. The CDR3 DNA sequence: TGCGCCAGCAGCCTAACGACTAGCGGGGATGAGCAGTTCTTC.

This chain links TRBV7-3 with TRBJ1-5; D is unresolved. Trimming stripped 3 bases from V and 0 bases from J, with 6 bases between. This CDR3 is built from 14 residues. CDR1 SGHTA and CDR2 FQGTGA come from the germline V gene. The CDR3, as DNA: TGTGCCAGCAGCTTTACAAATAGCAATCAGCCCCAGCATTTT. Protein sequence: CASSFTNSNQPQHF.

The chain links TRBV7-6 to TRBJ2-3; 9 positions match TRBD2. This CDR3 is 17 amino acids long. Looked up from germline, CDR1 is SGHVS and CDR2 is FNYEAQ. V was pared by 2 bases and J by 4 bases, with 10 bases of the junction left unmatched. The CDR3 reads CASSLYGSGRLADTQYF. In DNA form, the CDR3 reads TGTGCCAGCAGCTTATACGGCAGCGGGAGGTTGGCAGATACGCAGTATTTT.

The chain links TRBV27 to TRBJ2-5; TRBD2 aligns across 9 bases. The J segment lost 1 base and the V segment lost 2 bases, leaving 5 bases of the junction unmatched. The germline gives CDR1 MNHEY, CDR2 SMNVEV (reference sequence). This CDR3 region has 16 residues. CDR3 sequence: CASSLGAGGSQETQYF. Written as DNA, the CDR3 is TGTGCCAGCAGTTTAGGGGCGGGAGGGAGCCAAGAGACCCAGTACTTC.

This clone was seen a few times. The V call is TRBV5-5, the J call TRBJ1-1, with D hard to call. Per germline, CDR1 SGHKS and CDR2 YYEKEE (reference sequence). Trimming took off 2 bases at V and 8 bases at J, with 10 bases between the two ends. The CDR3 has 12 residues. CDR3 in DNA: TGTGCCAGCAGCTTTTTAAATCGGGAAGCTTTCTTT. This translates into CASSFLNREAFF.

The chain joins TRBV28 to TRBJ2-1, with 10 nucleotides matching TRBD1. V trimming: 5 bases; J trimming: 6 bases; junction bases outside the gene matches: 7. The CDR3 length is 15 residues. Germline V gene sequence: CDR1 MDHEN, CDR2 SYDVKM. CDR3 amino acids: CASSQGQGRSNEQFF. The CDR3 DNA reads as TGTGCCAGCAGTCAGGGACAGGGGAGAAGCAATGAGCAGTTCTTC.

The J gene is TRBJ1-5, the V gene TRBV15, with D hard to call. The V gene's germline CDR1 is LNHNV and CDR2 YYDKDF (reference sequence). This CDR3 is built from 12 residues. The V end was cut by 4 bases, the J end by 6 bases, with 7 bases between. The CDR3 DNA reads TGTGCCACCAGCAACTATGGTCAGCCCCAGCATTTT. As protein: CATSNYGQPQHF.

The V and J genes are TRBV19 and TRBJ2-7, with D maybe TRBD2 (7 bases). This CDR3 region has 14 residues. Germline CDR1 and CDR2: LNHDA and SQIVND (reference sequence). The V end lost 9 bases, the J end lost 4 bases, and 19 bases lay between the germline ends. The CDR3 sequence is CASRFGGGSYEQYF. In DNA form, the CDR3 reads TGTGCCAGCAGATTTGGCGGGGGCTCTTACGAGCAGTACTTC.

V and J are TRBV4-2 and TRBJ1-1; perhaps TRBD1 as D (5 bases). V lost 0 bases, J lost 3 bases, and 8 bases lay in between. Germline-derived CDR1 and CDR2 are LGHNA and YNFKEQ. The CDR3 is 14 residues long. The CDR3 DNA reads TGTGCCAGCAGCCAAGAAGAGGGGTACACTGAAGCTTTCTTT. Its protein product is CASSQEEGYTEAFF.

V is TRBV6-6 and J is TRBJ2-3; no firm D call. V was clipped by 11 bases and J by 2 bases, with 11 bases between them. This CDR3 contains 12 residues. Germline V gene data show CDR1 as MNHNY and CDR2 as SVGAGI (reference sequence). CDR3 DNA: TGTGCCGCGATGGAAGTCACAGATACGCAGTATTTT. This codes for CAAMEVTDTQYF.

The chain links TRBV7-8 to TRBJ2-5; D uncertain. Trimming took 1 base from V and 2 from J, leaving 11 bases between them. Germline CDR1 and CDR2: SGHVS and FQNEAQ. CDR3 length: 15 residues. CDR3 sequence reads: CASSLVSFRQETQYF. For the CDR3, the DNA is TGTGCCAGCAGCTTAGTATCTTTCAGACAAGAGACCCAGTACTTC.

CDR3 DNA sequence: TGTGCCAGCAGCTTAGATCTCGCAGATACGCAGTATTTT. Protein product: CASSLDLADTQYF. This chain links TRBV11-3 with TRBJ2-3, with D hard to call. The CDR3 length is 13 residues. Trimming left V 0 bases short and J 4 bases short, with 5 bases between. Germline V lookup: CDR1 SGHNT, CDR2 YENEEA.

This chain joins TRBV5-5 and TRBJ2-1; 7 nucleotides line up with TRBD1. Trimming removed 4 bases from V and 8 bases from J; junction bases left unmatched: 6. Germline loops: CDR1 SGHKS, CDR2 YYEKEE (reference sequence). The CDR3 sequence is 13 residues long. CDR3: CASSPGGVDEQFF. The CDR3 bases are TGTGCCAGCAGCCCAGGGGGAGTGGATGAGCAGTTCTTC.

This clone appeared a few times. The chain carries TRBV9 and TRBJ2-1, with D hard to call. In germline, CDR1 is SGDLS, CDR2 YYNGEE. V lost 0 bases and J lost 4, with 5 bases in between. The CDR3 is made up of 13 amino acids. CDR3 DNA sequence: TGTGCCAGCAGCGTAGGCAGGTACAATGAGCAGTTCTTC. This gives the protein CASSVGRYNEQFF.

The chain combines TRBV2 with TRBJ1-2, with 11 bases identical to TRBD1. The V and J ends lost 6 bases and 2 bases, in that order; junction bases with no gene match: 2. The CDR3 has 14 amino acids. In germline, CDR1 is SNHLY, CDR2 FYNNEI. Here the CDR3 reads CASRGQGVNYGYTF. In DNA form, the CDR3 reads TGTGCCAGCAGGGGACAGGGGGTAAACTATGGCTACACCTTC. Variable domain in full (rest from reference TRBV2 and TRBJ1-2): EPEVTQTPSHQVTQMGQEVILRCVPISNHLYFYWYRQILGQKVEFLVSFYNNEISEKSEIFDDQFSVERPDGSNFTLKIRSTKLEDSAMYFCASRGQGVNYGYTFGSGTRLTVV.

This chain joins TRBV28 and TRBJ1-2; D might be TRBD1 (5 bases). CDR3 length equals 18 residues. CDR1 MDHEN and CDR2 SYDVKM come from the germline V gene. V shed 1 base and J shed 5 bases, with 23 bases lying between them. The CDR3 region is CASSLLADKRTRAYGYTF. The DNA of the CDR3 is TGTGCCAGCAGTTTATTAGCGGACAAACGAACCCGGGCATATGGCTACACCTTC.

This clone was recorded a few times. The chain links TRBV4-1 to TRBJ1-1; TRBD1 aligns across 7 bases. The CDR3 consists of 14 residues. Germline CDR1 MGHRA, CDR2 YSYEKL. Trimming took 2 bases from V and 1 from J; bases not matched to a gene: 1. CDR3 coding DNA: TGCGCCAGCAGCCAAACAGGGGCGAACACTGAAGCTTTCTTT. Translated, it gives CASSQTGANTEAFF.

The V call is TRBV15, the J call TRBJ1-2; 8 bases map to TRBD1. Looked up from germline, CDR1 is LNHNV and CDR2 is YYDKDF (reference sequence). CDR3 length: 15 residues. Trimming took 5 bases from V and 1 from J; bases not matched to a gene: 6. The CDR3 is CATSENRGVNYGYTF. CDR3 sequence (DNA): TGTGCCACCAGCGAGAACAGGGGGGTTAACTATGGCTACACCTTC.

This clone turned up a few times. This chain uses TRBV6-5 with TRBJ1-4, with 8 bases that match TRBD1. Trimming took 6 bases from V and 9 from J; bases not matched to a gene: 12. CDR1 is MNHEY and CDR2 is SVGAGI in the germline V gene. This CDR3 comprises 15 residues. Written as DNA, the CDR3 is TGTGCCAGCAGCGCCGGACAGGGTTTCGTTAAAAAACTGTTTTTT. Translating gives CASSAGQGFVKKLFF.

The rearrangement uses TRBV5-5 and TRBJ2-7; no reliable D call. Trimming shortened V by 2 bases and J by 2 bases, and 11 bases separated the two germline ends. The CDR3 spans 14 residues. In germline, CDR1 is SGHKS, CDR2 YYEKEE (reference sequence). Here the CDR3 reads CASSLALGAYEQYF. DNA of the CDR3: TGTGCCAGCAGCTTAGCCCTTGGAGCCTACGAGCAGTACTTC.

This clone was detected a few times. The J gene is TRBJ2-1, the V gene TRBV5-4; 11 bases are shared with TRBD1. V lost 3 bases, J lost 5 bases, and 4 bases stayed unmatched. The CDR3 totals 15 residues. Per germline, CDR1 SGHNT and CDR2 YYREEE (reference sequence). CDR3 in DNA: TGTGCCAGCAGCTGGACAGGGGGCAAGAACAATGAGCAGTTCTTC. Protein sequence: CASSWTGGKNNEQFF.

This clone has just a few counts. CDR3 in DNA: TGTGCCAGCAGTCTAACCTACAGACAGGGGCATAGCAATCAGCCCCAGCATTTT. It specifies CASSLTYRQGHSNQPQHF. V usage is TRBV27 and J usage is TRBJ1-5, with 8 bases fitting TRBD1. The CDR3 covers 18 residues. The ends lost 5 bases at V and 0 bases at J; junction bases unmatched: 12. Germline-derived CDR1 and CDR2 are MNHEY and SMNVEV (reference sequence).

Only a few counts were recorded for this clone. The genes are TRBV7-8 and TRBJ2-1; D gene uncertain. Germline V gene lookup returns CDR1 SGHVS and CDR2 FQNEAQ. CDR3 length: 12 residues. V dropped 1 base and J dropped 10 bases, with 8 bases sitting between them. Written as DNA, the CDR3 is TGTGCCAGCAGCTTAGTGGCGGACGAGCAGTTCTTC. Protein: CASSLVADEQFF.

The chain couples TRBV28 to TRBJ2-1, with TRBD2 matching over 9 bases. Germline CDR1 MDHEN, CDR2 SYDVKM. This CDR3 comprises 14 residues. V lost 6 bases, J lost 6 bases, and 6 bases stayed unmatched. CDR3 DNA: TGTGCCAGCAGAATAGCGGGAGCGCTCAATGAGCAGTTCTTC. Its translation is CASRIAGALNEQFF.